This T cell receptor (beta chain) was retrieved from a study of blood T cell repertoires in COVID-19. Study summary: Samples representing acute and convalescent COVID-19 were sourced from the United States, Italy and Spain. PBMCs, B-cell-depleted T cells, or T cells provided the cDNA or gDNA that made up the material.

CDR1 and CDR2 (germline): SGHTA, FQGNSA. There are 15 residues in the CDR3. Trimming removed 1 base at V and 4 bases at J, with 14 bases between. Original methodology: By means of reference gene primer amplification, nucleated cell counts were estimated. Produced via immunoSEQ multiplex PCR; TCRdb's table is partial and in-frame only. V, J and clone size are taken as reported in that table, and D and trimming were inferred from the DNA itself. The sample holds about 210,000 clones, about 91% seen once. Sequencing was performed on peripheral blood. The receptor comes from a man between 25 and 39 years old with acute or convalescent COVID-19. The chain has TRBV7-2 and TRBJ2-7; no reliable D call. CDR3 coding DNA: TGTGCCAGCAGCTTAGGAGGTATTATATTTTACGAGCAGTACTTC. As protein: CASSLGGIIFYEQYF.